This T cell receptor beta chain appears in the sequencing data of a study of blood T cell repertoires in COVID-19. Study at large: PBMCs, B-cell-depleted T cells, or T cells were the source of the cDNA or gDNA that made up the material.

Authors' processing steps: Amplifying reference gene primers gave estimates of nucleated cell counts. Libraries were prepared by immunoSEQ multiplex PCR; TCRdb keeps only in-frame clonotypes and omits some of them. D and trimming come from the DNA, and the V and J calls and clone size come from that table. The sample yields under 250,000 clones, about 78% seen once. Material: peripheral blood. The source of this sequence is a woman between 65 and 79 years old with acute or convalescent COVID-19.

DNA of the CDR3: TGTGCCAGTACCGGCAGGGAAAAACTGTTTTTT. Protein product: CASTGREKLFF. The chain employs TRBV19 and TRBJ1-4; no reliable D call. Germline CDR1 is LNHDA and CDR2 is SQIVND (reference sequence). The CDR3 has 11 residues. V dropped 7 bases and J dropped 8 bases, with 8 bases sitting between them.